This entry lists 5 T cell receptor beta chains sequenced from one sample in a study of T cell responses to AZD1222 COVID-19 vaccine. The method was immunoSEQ multiplex PCR; TCRdb's version includes in-frame clones alone and lacks a portion of them. The table shows some 120,000 clones, with around 90% occurring only once. The input for sequencing was peripheral blood, taken on day 0 of AZD1222 vaccination. These receptors originate from an adult in good health.

This chain uses TRBV11-2 with TRBJ1-5; no clear D gene. The V end lost 0 bases, the J end lost 0 bases, and 6 bases lay between the germline ends. The CDR3 has 15 amino acids. The germline CDR1 and CDR2 sequences are SGHAT and FQNNGV. The CDR3 here is CASSLERGSNQPQHF. CDR3 sequence (DNA): TGTGCCAGCAGCTTAGAAAGAGGTAGCAATCAGCCCCAGCATTTT.

In its sample, this clone was seen once. The chain joins TRBV5-1 to TRBJ2-5; 10 bases align to TRBD1. The CDR3 consists of 15 residues. Germline trimming cut 3 bases from V and 2 bases from J; bases unmatched to any gene: 4. Germline CDR1 reads SGHRS; CDR2 reads YFSETQ. The CDR3 reads CASSSGQGKQETQYF. CDR3 sequence (DNA): TGCGCCAGCAGCTCGGGACAGGGGAAACAAGAGACCCAGTACTTC.

The chain combines TRBV24-1 with TRBJ2-7; the match to TRBD1 covers 10 bases. This CDR3 contains 14 residues. V trimming: 4 bases; J trimming: 6 bases; junction bases outside the gene matches: 5. Germline-derived CDR1 and CDR2 are KGHDR and SFDVKD. The chain's CDR3 is CATSDGQGEIEQYF. The CDR3 bases are TGTGCCACCAGTGACGGACAGGGGGAAATCGAGCAGTACTTC.

The rearrangement links TRBV10-3 to TRBJ1-1; D uncertain. V was pared by 5 bases and J by 4 bases, with 14 bases between. The germline V gene encodes CDR1 ENHRY and CDR2 SYGVKD. The CDR3 runs to 14 residues. CDR3 loop: CAISPTVGGTEAFF. CDR3 DNA: TGTGCCATCAGTCCTACGGTAGGTGGCACTGAAGCTTTCTTT.

Here the CDR3 reads CASSLVRNTEAFF. The CDR3 DNA reads as TGTGCCAGCAGCTTAGTCAGGAACACTGAAGCTTTCTTT. The chain carries TRBV11-2 and TRBJ1-1; D gene unclear. V gave up 1 base and J gave up 1 base, with 4 bases separating them. Germline CDR1 reads SGHAT; CDR2 reads FQNNGV. CDR3 length: 13 amino acids.